Listed here is a single TCR beta chain. Its matching antigen is unknown. This CDR3 comprises 12 residues. Germline assignment: CDR1 MDHEN and CDR2 SYDVKM. V dropped 6 bases and J dropped 8 bases, with 13 bases sitting between them. The sample is drawn from a study of cytomegalovirus exposure and HLA in healthy donors. Study-wide results and caveats: One later analysis reportedly identified an Asian-associated ancestry cluster that showed fewer N-insertions than the approximately 700-donor mean. In an earlier analysis, most TCR beta V segments were productive about 87% or about 30% of the time.

In the PCR, 60 Vbeta and 13 Jbeta primers were used. Repertoires were generated with immunoSEQ multiplex PCR, while TCRdb's copy carries only in-frame clones and drops some. The repertoire consists of 85,000 to 120,000 clones, with approximately 80% occurring once and the leading ten covering 8.5% to 10%. V usage is TRBV28 and J usage is TRBJ1-2; D unclear. The receptor was derived from a male donor in good health and CMV-seropositive. The sequencing sample was made of PBMCs. The CDR3 here is CASSGDNIGYTF. The CDR3 DNA reads as TGTGCCAGCAGCGGTGACAATATCGGCTACACCTTC.